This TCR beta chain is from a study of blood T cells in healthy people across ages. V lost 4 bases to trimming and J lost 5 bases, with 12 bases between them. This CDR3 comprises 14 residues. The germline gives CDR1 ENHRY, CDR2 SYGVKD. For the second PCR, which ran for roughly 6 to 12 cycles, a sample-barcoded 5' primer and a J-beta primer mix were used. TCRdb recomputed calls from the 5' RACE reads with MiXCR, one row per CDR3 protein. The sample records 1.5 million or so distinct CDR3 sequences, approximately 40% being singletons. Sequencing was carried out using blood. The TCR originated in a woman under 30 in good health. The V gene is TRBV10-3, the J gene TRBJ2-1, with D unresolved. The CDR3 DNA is TGTGCCATCAGTGTTAGTTTCCCCAACAATGAGCAGTTCTTC. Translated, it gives CAISVSFPNNEQFF.